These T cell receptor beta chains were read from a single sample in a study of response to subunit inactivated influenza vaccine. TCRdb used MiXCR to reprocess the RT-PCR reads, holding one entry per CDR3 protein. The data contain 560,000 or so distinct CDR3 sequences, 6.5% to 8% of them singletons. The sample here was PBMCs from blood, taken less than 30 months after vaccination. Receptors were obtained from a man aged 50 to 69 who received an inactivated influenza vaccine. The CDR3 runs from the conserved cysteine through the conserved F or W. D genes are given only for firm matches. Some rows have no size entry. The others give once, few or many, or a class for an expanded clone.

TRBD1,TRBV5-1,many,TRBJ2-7,TGCGCCAGCCGGCCCGGGGACAGCCAAACTTACGAGCAGTACTTC,CASRPGDSQTYEQYF
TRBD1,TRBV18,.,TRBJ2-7,TGTGCCAGCTCACGAGACAGGGGCCGGGGATACTACGAGCAGTACTTC,CASSRDRGRGYYEQYF
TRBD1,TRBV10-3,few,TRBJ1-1,TGTGCCATCAGTGAGTTCAGACAGGGGGCTCGGACTGAAGCTTTCTTT,CAISEFRQGARTEAFF
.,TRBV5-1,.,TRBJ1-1,TGCGCCAGCAGCTTATCGGGACCTCGGACTGAAGCTTTCTTT,CASSLSGPRTEAFF
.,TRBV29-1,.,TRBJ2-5,TGCAGCGTTGATCCGGACAGCCAAGAGACCCAGTACTTC,CSVDPDSQETQYF
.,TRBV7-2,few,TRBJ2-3,TGTGCCAGCAGGGCTGGGGGGGATACGCAGTATTTT,CASRAGGDTQYF
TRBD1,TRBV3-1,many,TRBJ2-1,TGTGCCAGCAGCCACCGAACCGGGACAGCTTACAATGAGCAGTTCTTC,CASSHRTGTAYNEQFF
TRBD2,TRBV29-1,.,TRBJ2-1,TGCAGCGTGAGAGGAGGCGGGGGGGCTTCCTACAATGAGCAGTTCTTC,CSVRGGGGASYNEQFF
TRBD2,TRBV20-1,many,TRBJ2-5,TGCAGTGCTAGGACTAGCGGGTACCAAGAGACCCAGTACTTC,CSARTSGYQETQYF
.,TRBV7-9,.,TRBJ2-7,TGTGCCAGCAGCTTAACAAAGGACAGCCCCTACGAGCAGTACTTC,CASSLTKDSPYEQYF
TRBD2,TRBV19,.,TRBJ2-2,TGTGCCAGTAGTATCAGGGACTATCGAACCGGGGAGCTGTTTTTT,CASSIRDYRTGELFF
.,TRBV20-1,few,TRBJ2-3,TGCAGTGCTAGAATGCGGGACAGCACAGATACGCAGTATTTT,CSARMRDSTDTQYF
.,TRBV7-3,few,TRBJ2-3,TGTGCCAGCAGCACCGTGGACTCGGCAGCTACGCAGTATTTT,CASSTVDSAATQYF
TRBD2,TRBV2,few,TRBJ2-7,TGTGCCAGCAGTGACCCCCTAGCGGGAGCGCTAAGCTCCTACGAGCAGTACTTC,CASSDPLAGALSSYEQYF
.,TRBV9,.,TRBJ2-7,TGTGCCAGCAGCATGGGAACCCCCTACGAGCAGTACTTC,CASSMGTPYEQYF
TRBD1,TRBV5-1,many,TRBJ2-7,TGCGCCAGCAGCCGCGAACCCGGGACAGCAGAATACGAGCAGTACTTC,CASSREPGTAEYEQYF